This T cell receptor (beta chain) originates from a study of CD8 T cells in ankylosing spondylitis. CDR1 MDHEN and CDR2 SYDVKM come from the germline V gene. The CDR3 contains 10 residues. V was cut by 10 bases and J by 9 bases, with 13 bases left in between. Findings of the study overall: Seemingly distinctive of ankylosing spondylitis blood was a TCR beta motif formed by eight highly homologous variants.

Quantitative molecular-barcoded 5'-RACE generated the TCR beta libraries. TCRdb passed the 5' RACE reads through MiXCR, listing each CDR3 protein once. Of about 800,000 distinct CDR3 sequences in the sample, about 10% were seen once. This clonotype has at least ten counts. Its target is unknown. The sequence was collected from a male donor with ankylosing spondylitis. What was sequenced was blood, either unsorted or a sorted T cell fraction (not recorded which). The genes are TRBV28 and TRBJ2-7; D remains ambiguous. The CDR3 bases are TGTGCCACCCTACGAGGTAGGCAGTACTTC. This sequence encodes CATLRGRQYF.